This T cell receptor beta chain appears in the sequencing data of a study of T-cell memory formation after mild COVID-19. Looking at the study overall: TCR clusters were mostly confined to one donor each.

Note on this clonotype: Its antigen is unidentified.

TCRdb passed the 5' RACE reads through MiXCR, listing each CDR3 protein once. The table lists 200,000 to 250,000 distinct CDR3 sequences, just over 9.5% of them singletons. Study-level results: Later expanders leaned CD4+, whereas day 15 to 85 contracting clones were balanced CD4/CD8.

The CDR3 covers 17 residues. Trimming took off 0 bases at V and 3 bases at J, with 15 bases between the two ends. Germline V gene lookup returns CDR1 LGHNA and CDR2 YSLEER. Source material: PBMCs or a T cell subset sorted from them (not recorded which). This receptor was taken from a man aged 18 to 29 who had mild COVID-19 (a few samples of this study predate the infection). Cell type and time point are not known. The chain uses TRBV4-3 and TRBJ1-3; D is possibly TRBD1 (6 bases). Here the CDR3 reads CASSQEFQGLGGNTIYF. For the CDR3, the DNA is TGCGCCAGCAGCCAAGAGTTCCAGGGGCTAGGTGGAAACACCATATATTTT.